A selection of T cell receptor beta chains follows, all from one sample in a study of identical twins. TCRdb re-called the 5' RACE reads through MiXCR, storing one row per CDR3 protein. The table records about 720,000 distinct CDR3 sequences, 15% to 20% of them present only once. The same specimen was also included in a second study, on T cells expressing NK-cell markers.

Sequenced input: PBMCs. The receptors stem from a young woman in good health. CDR3s include the opening cysteine and the closing phenylalanine or tryptophan. D genes are given only for firm matches. The listing skips clone size in some rows; elsewhere it reads once, few, many or a size class.

v_call	clone_size	d_call	j_call	cdr3_aa	cdr3_nt
TRBV20-1	NA	TRBD2	TRBJ2-3	CSAGGGSGTSDTQYF	TGCAGTGCCGGCGGGGGTAGCGGGACGTCAGATACGCAGTATTTT
TRBV18	NA	NA	TRBJ1-1	CASSPGSFGFNTEAFF	TGTGCCAGCTCACCAGGTAGTTTTGGATTTAACACTGAAGCTTTCTTT
TRBV2	few	TRBD2	TRBJ2-5	CASRPGLAGGGTQYF	TGTGCCAGCAGGCCTGGACTAGCGGGAGGAGGGACCCAGTACTTC
TRBV20-1	NA	NA	TRBJ1-1	CSARLFRATEAFF	TGCAGTGCTAGATTATTTAGAGCAACTGAAGCTTTCTTT
TRBV4-2	NA	NA	TRBJ2-7	CASSQVENSGYEQYF	TGTGCCAGCAGCCAAGTTGAGAATAGCGGCTACGAGCAGTACTTC
TRBV10-3	NA	NA	TRBJ2-7	CAISEGGNYEQYF	TGTGCCATCAGTGAGGGTGGCAACTACGAGCAGTACTTC
TRBV29-1	NA	TRBD2	TRBJ2-1	CSVVPQLASSYNEQFF	TGCAGCGTTGTCCCCCAACTAGCGAGCTCCTACAATGAGCAGTTCTTC
TRBV20-1	few	TRBD2	TRBJ2-3	CSVASGSFRDTQYF	TGCAGTGTTGCTAGCGGGAGTTTCCGAGATACGCAGTATTTT
TRBV20-1	NA	NA	TRBJ2-5	CSAPDAKDGRETQYF	TGCAGTGCGCCCGACGCGAAGGACGGAAGAGAGACCCAGTACTTC
TRBV4-3	NA	NA	TRBJ2-3	CASSQGLWVGDTQYF	TGCGCCAGCAGCCAGGGATTGTGGGTTGGAGATACGCAGTATTTT